These 3 T cell receptor beta chains share one sample of origin, sequenced in a study of shared clonotypes between healthy human individuals. Sequencing used immunoSEQ multiplex PCR; TCRdb keeps in-frame clones, though not all of them. Of approximately 1,000,000 clones in the sample, around three quarters were seen once. The material sequenced was memory CD4+ T cells from PBMCs. Stated subset: CD45RA-negative fraction. The source of these receptors is a man aged 18 to 29 in good health. Some clones in this sample may be carry-over from other donors' samples.

This clone has ten or more counts. J is TRBJ2-1 and V is TRBV4-1; D tentatively reads TRBD1 or TRBD2 (5 bases each). Germline values: CDR1 MGHRA, CDR2 YSYEKL. The V and J ends lost 3 bases and 15 bases respectively, with 18 bases between them. The CDR3 covers 13 residues. CDR3 sequence reads: CASSQLPGPPAFF. CDR3 nucleotides: TGCGCCAGCAGCCAGCTCCCGGGACCCCCCGCGTTCTTC.

The chain recombines TRBV5-4 with TRBJ2-1; 7 positions agree with TRBD2. The V gene's germline CDR1 is SGHNT and CDR2 YYREEE (reference sequence). V gave up 0 bases and J gave up 4 bases; unmatched junction bases: 7. This CDR3 has 16 residues. Here the CDR3 DNA reads TGTGCCAGCAGCTTGGATCTAGCGGCGGATTACAATGAGCAGTTCTTC. Translating it yields CASSLDLAADYNEQFF. Full variable domain (rest looked up from reference TRBV5-4 and TRBJ2-1): ETGVTQSPTHLIKTRGQQVTLRCSSQSGHNTVSWYQQALGQGPQFIFQYYREEENGRGNFPPRFSGLQFPNYSSELNVNALELDDSALYLCASSLDLAADYNEQFFGPGTRLTVL.

The chain uses TRBV7-9 and TRBJ2-2; D is perhaps TRBD1 (5 bases). Trimming removed 1 base from V and 6 bases from J, with 12 bases in between. Germline lookup yields CDR1 SEHNR and CDR2 FQNEAQ (reference sequence). CDR3 size: 15 residues. CDR3 DNA sequence: TGTGCCAGCAGCTTAGAGGTGGCAGGGTCCGGGGAGCTGTTTTTT. Residues: CASSLEVAGSGELFF.